The 17 T cell receptor beta chains below all came from one sample that was sequenced in a study of blood T cell repertoires in COVID-19. Method: immunoSEQ multiplex PCR; TCRdb's copy keeps in-frame clones and lacks some. The table shows 55,000 to 90,000 clones, with around 90% occurring only once. The sequenced sample was peripheral blood. These receptors all stem from a human donor in a cohort sampled during active COVID-19.

The rearrangement joins TRBV29-1 to TRBJ2-1, with D possibly TRBD2 on 7 matching bases. CDR1 and CDR2 (germline): SQVTM, ANQGSEA. The CDR3 has 14 amino acids. V shed 6 bases and J shed 10 bases, with 22 bases lying between them. The CDR3 bases are TGCAGCGTGGAGGGGGAGGGGCCTGATGGGGAGCAGTTCTTC. The encoded protein is CSVEGEGPDGEQFF.

This clone was detected a few times. The chain combines TRBV7-9 with TRBJ1-1, with D hard to call. The V and J ends lost 5 bases and 0 bases respectively, with 7 bases between them. The CDR3 runs 13 residues. Germline V lookup: CDR1 SEHNR, CDR2 FQNEAQ (reference sequence). This CDR3 is CASSLTVNTEAFF. CDR3 coding DNA: TGTGCCAGCAGCCTAACGGTGAACACTGAAGCTTTCTTT.

This rearrangement joins TRBV11-2 to TRBJ2-5, with TRBD2 matching 10 bases. There are 14 residues in the CDR3. The J segment lost 4 bases and the V segment lost 6 bases, leaving 5 bases of the junction unmatched. Germline CDR1 reads SGHAT; CDR2 reads FQNNGV. As DNA, the CDR3 is TGTGCCAGCAGAGCGGCTAGCGGGGGAGAGACCCAGTACTTC. It is translated as CASRAASGGETQYF.

The rearrangement uses TRBV7-6 and TRBJ2-1; TRBD2 might be the D (5 bases). CDR3 size: 13 residues. Per germline, CDR1 SGHVS and CDR2 FNYEAQ. Deletions cut 5 bases from V and 12 bases from J, with 17 bases between. CDR3 sequence (DNA): TGTGCCAGCAGCCAATTAGAGGGATCACGGCAGTTCTTC. Amino acids: CASSQLEGSRQFF. The entire variable domain, with the rest obtained from reference TRBV7-6 and TRBJ2-1, is as follows: GAGVSQSPRYKVTKRGQDVALRCDPISGHVSLYWYRQALGQGPEFLTYFNYEAQQDKSGLPNDRFSAERPEGSISTLTIQRTEQRDSAMYRCASSQLEGSRQFFGPGTRLTVL.

The rearrangement joins TRBV5-1 to TRBJ2-5; the D gene is possibly TRBD2 (5 bases). There are 13 residues in the CDR3. Trimming pared 5 bases from V and 2 bases from J, leaving 10 bases between. CDR1 SGHRS and CDR2 YFSETQ come from the germline V gene. In nucleotides, the CDR3 is TGCGCCAGCAGAGACGGGGAACAAGAGACCCAGTACTTC. This encodes CASRDGEQETQYF.

The chain is built from TRBV5-1 and TRBJ1-2; a weak D match, TRBD1 (5 bases). CDR3 length equals 14 residues. Trimming cost V 0 bases and J 2 bases, with 8 bases left between them. The germline gives CDR1 SGHRS, CDR2 YFSETQ. CDR3 nucleotide sequence: TGCGCCAGCAGCTTGGCAGGGTGGAACTATGGCTACACCTTC. Its translation is CASSLAGWNYGYTF.

V and J are TRBV18 and TRBJ2-5; 7 bases match TRBD1. Trimming at V came to 2 bases and at J to 4 bases, leaving 7 bases not matched to a gene. Germline V gene lookup returns CDR1 KGHSH and CDR2 LQKENI. This CDR3 comprises 15 residues. CDR3 nucleotides: TGTGCCAGCTCACCAGGGCGGACAGGCGGAGAGACCCAGTACTTC. Protein sequence: CASSPGRTGGETQYF.

The rearrangement joins TRBV5-6 to TRBJ1-6; D is perhaps TRBD1 (5 bases). Germline lookup yields CDR1 SGHDT and CDR2 YYEEEE. Between the trimmed V and J ends, which lost 3 bases and 11 bases, there was a span of 21 bases. This CDR3 is built from 16 residues. CDR3 nucleotides: TGTGCCAGCAGCTCGCCGGGGGGACCCTCTTTGACACCCCTCCACTTT. Amino acid sequence: CASSSPGGPSLTPLHF.

The rearrangement uses TRBV2 and TRBJ2-3; D is perhaps TRBD1 (6 bases). Deletions cut 7 bases from V and 0 bases from J, with 35 bases between. In germline, CDR1 is SNHLY, CDR2 FYNNEI. This CDR3 contains 22 residues. The CDR3 sequence: CASMGSLGARPTGFFSTDTQYF. The CDR3, as DNA: TGTGCCAGCATGGGATCCCTCGGCGCTCGGCCGACAGGCTTTTTCAGCACAGATACGCAGTATTTT.

This chain links TRBV28 with TRBJ2-7; TRBD2 matches at 8 bases. J lost 4 bases, V lost 5 bases, and 13 bases had no gene match. Germline lookup yields CDR1 MDHEN and CDR2 SYDVKM. The CDR3 is made up of 16 amino acids. This CDR3 reads CASSPFGRAGAYEQYF. The CDR3 bases are TGTGCCAGCAGTCCCTTCGGGAGAGCGGGAGCGTACGAGCAGTACTTC.

V usage is TRBV19 and J usage is TRBJ2-7, with D perhaps TRBD2 (5 bases). The V end lost 1 base, the J end lost 7 bases, and 17 bases lay between the germline ends. CDR1 is LNHDA, CDR2 SQIVND, per germline (reference sequence). This CDR3 is built from 15 residues. The CDR3 region has the DNA TGTGCCAGTAGTATAGTGTCGGCAGGACCGGGGGAGCAGTACTTC. Its protein is CASSIVSAGPGEQYF.

The J gene is TRBJ2-1, the V gene TRBV19, with D unclear. CDR1 is LNHDA and CDR2 is SQIVND in the germline V gene (reference sequence). The CDR3 covers 16 residues. V shed 5 bases and J shed 4 bases, with 18 bases lying between them. The DNA of the CDR3 is TGTGCCAGTAGTGCCCTTGAGCAAAGCTTTTACAATGAGCAGTTCTTC. The encoded protein is CASSALEQSFYNEQFF. Using reference TRBV19 and TRBJ2-1 for the parts outside the CDR3, the full variable domain is DGGITQSPKYLFRKEGQNVTLSCEQNLNHDAMYWYRQDPGQGLRLIYYSQIVNDFQKGDIAEGYSVSREKKESFPLTVTSAQKNPTAFYLCASSALEQSFYNEQFFGPGTRLTVL.

The rearrangement uses TRBV10-3 and TRBJ2-7; 9 positions match TRBD2. Germline lookup yields CDR1 ENHRY and CDR2 SYGVKD. This CDR3 region has 15 residues. The ends lost 4 bases at V and 4 bases at J; junction bases unmatched: 8. The CDR3 nucleotides read TGTGCCATCAGTGGACTCTTAGCGGGAGCGTACGAGCAGTACTTC. This gives the protein CAISGLLAGAYEQYF.

The chain links TRBV28 to TRBJ2-5; maybe TRBD1 (6 bases). The germline gives CDR1 MDHEN, CDR2 SYDVKM. The CDR3 sequence is 14 residues long. V shed 8 bases and J shed 2 bases, with 15 bases lying between them. The CDR3 nucleotides are TGTGCCAGCCTAGGGGGTCAGCTTCAAGAGACCCAGTACTTC. Amino acids: CASLGGQLQETQYF.

V gene TRBV2 combines with J gene TRBJ2-7, with TRBD1 matching over 12 bases. CDR3 length: 13 residues. J gave up 6 bases and V 6 bases, and 3 bases lay outside the gene matches. Per germline, CDR1 SNHLY and CDR2 FYNNEI. CDR3 sequence (DNA): TGTGCCAGCAGGGGACAGGGGGCTAGCGAGCAGTACTTC. Translating gives CASRGQGASEQYF.

The rearrangement joins TRBV6-5 to TRBJ1-4; 10 bases line up with TRBD1. Losses at the gene ends were 10 bases for V and 8 bases for J; bases not matched to a gene: 10. The CDR3 has 14 residues. Germline CDR1 and CDR2: MNHEY and SVGAGI. The CDR3 is CATLLRQGAEKLFF. The CDR3 coding sequence is TGTGCCACCTTACTCCGACAGGGGGCCGAAAAACTGTTTTTT.

This rearrangement joins TRBV15 to TRBJ2-2; possibly TRBD2 for D (6 bases). Germline V gene data show CDR1 as LNHNV and CDR2 as YYDKDF (reference sequence). The CDR3 totals 17 residues. Trimming left V 7 bases short and J 1 base short, with 19 bases between. CDR3 protein: CATMPAVWRENTGELFF. The CDR3 nucleotides are TGTGCCACCATGCCGGCGGTGTGGCGGGAGAACACCGGGGAGCTGTTTTTT.